This T cell receptor (beta chain) emerged from a study of molecular identifiers for immune sequencing clone quantification (dated 2018 in TCRdb). Background on the whole study: In a replicate experiment, RNA from around 20,000 or 100,000 naive CD8 T cells was split into five aliquots, four of which were sequenced. The study was a methods study using CD8 T cells to benchmark molecular-identifier clustering-based TCR repertoire sequencing (MIDCIRS) and TCR RNA copy counting. Study-wide findings and limitations: The sizes of highly expanded clones could end up underestimated when identical TCR molecules share a barcode. Without barcode sub-clustering, chimeric consensus sequences inflated TCR diversity; chimeras reached as high as 47%. Naive libraries contained spiked-in Jurkat TCR RNA (roughly 10 copies' worth), which is not part of the donor repertoire. In CMV-specific effector cells, over 98% of molecules were held by clones above 20 RNA copies, whereas under 1% of molecules were held by such clones in naive cells. Even against a background of one million naive CD8 T cells, spiked-in Jurkat TCR RNA amounting to a single cell's worth was reported to be detectable. About three recovered TCR RNA copies per cell were obtained by modeling, versus about 10 by digital PCR, implying a capture efficiency of about 30%.

Libraries were made using PCR. The listed sequencing device is NextSeq 500. Bulk TCR libraries were prepared as previously described, using TCR primers listed in Table S5. Purification of total RNA was performed with the Qiagen AllPrep DNA/RNA kit. Before analysis, reads from multiple sequencing runs of one library were combined. From the authors' description of their analysis: Reads were retained only if an exact TCR constant sequence was present, and the retained reads were trimmed to 150 nt and grouped according to their 12-nt molecular barcodes. Reads in each barcode group were sub-clustered using a 15% Levenshtein threshold, and a quality-weighted consensus sequence was built for each RNA molecule. Non-functional sequences were discarded, and so were lower-count sequences lying one edit away from another sequence. Barcode sub-clusters with fewer than 20% of the maximum read count were removed, based on fitting two negative binomial distributions. Through fastp at Q25 and MiXCR, TCRdb rebuilt clones from the public reads, retaining in-frame beta chains. Under each unique CDR3 protein, matching rows form one entry showing the most common genes and DNA. V and J calls and clone size were set by TCRdb, not the authors. This sample holds about 630,000 distinct CDR3 sequences; over 25% were observed only once. The ten largest make up roughly 0.83% of the sample.

Its CDR3 holds 16 amino acids, cysteine through phenylalanine. Of the read, only the CDR3 DNA is kept; its 48 bases are in frame from base 1. Cut back by 0 bases and 10 bases, the V and J ends lie 16 bases apart. The germline V gene encodes CDR1 MGHRA and CDR2 YSYEKL. This clonotype showed up just a few times. The target of this receptor is not known. No base qualities exist here, and no much larger clone lies one base off it. Libraries of naive CD8 T cells were built from anywhere between roughly 19,000 and 1,000,000 sorted cells, with 10%, 30% or 50% of the purified RNA used. Naive CD8 T cells, defined as CD8+CD4-CCR7+CD45RA+, were FACS-sorted into RLT Plus buffer on a BD FACSAria II. To test detection sensitivity, Jurkat RNA equal to fewer than 13 TCR copies was added to samples of about 20,000-1,000,000 naive CD8 T cells. Enrichment of CD8 T cells was performed with RosetteSep CD8+ T Cell Enrichment Cocktail and Ficoll-Paque, after which ACK red cell lysis was carried out.

This chain is built from TRBV4-1 and TRBJ1-6; the D gene cannot be named for sure. The sample consisted of naive CD8+ T cells from blood, with Jurkat cell RNA spiked in. The sample's cell subset or site label, in plain terms: FACS-sorted CD8+CD4-CCR7+CD45RA+ naive T cells. This clonotype was sampled from a human donor in good health. Some libraries in this study had Jurkat cell RNA spiked in. The sequenced DNA: TGCGCCAGCAGCCAAGATTTGTACAGTGGCGGGTCACCCCTCCACTTT. Its coded protein is CASSQDLYSGGSPLHF.